Below, 16 T cell receptor beta chains from the same sample are listed, as sequenced in a study of blood T cell repertoires in COVID-19. Sequencing used immunoSEQ multiplex PCR; TCRdb keeps in-frame clones, though not all of them. The sample yields around 700,000 clones, 90% seen once. The sample consisted of peripheral blood. The receptors here all came from a woman aged 18-30 years with acute or convalescent COVID-19.

This clone was seen a handful of times. The genes are TRBV7-9 and TRBJ1-2, with D maybe TRBD1 (5 bases). CDR1 is SEHNR, CDR2 FQNEAQ, per germline (reference sequence). The V end lost 5 bases, the J end lost 8 bases, and 15 bases lay between the germline ends. The CDR3 contains 13 residues. The CDR3 is CASSPRAGGGYTF. In DNA form, the CDR3 reads TGTGCCAGCAGCCCAAGGGCGGGGGGAGGCTACACCTTC. Drawing the rest from reference TRBV7-9 and TRBJ1-2, the complete variable domain is DTGVSQNPRHKITKRGQNVTFRCDPISEHNRLYWYRQTLGQGPEFLTYFQNEAQLEKSRLLSDRFSAERPKGSFSTLEIQRTEQGDSAMYLCASSPRAGGGYTFGSGTRLTVV.

The chain joins TRBV27 to TRBJ2-5, with a weak D call TRBD1 (6 bases). Germline values: CDR1 MNHEY, CDR2 SMNVEV (reference sequence). V was clipped by 9 bases and J by 5 bases, with 16 bases between them. This CDR3 is 13 amino acids long. The CDR3 reads CASATGSRETQYF. CDR3 sequence (DNA): TGTGCCAGTGCCACAGGGTCCAGGGAGACCCAGTACTTC.

The table lists this clone with a count of one. The chain carries TRBV27 and TRBJ2-1, with D perhaps matching TRBD1 (5 bases). Between the trimmed V and J ends, which lost 5 bases and 2 bases, there was a span of 10 bases. Germline CDR1 MNHEY, CDR2 SMNVEV (reference sequence). The CDR3 runs to 14 residues. Here the CDR3 reads CASSLEGAYNEQFF. CDR3 DNA: TGTGCCAGCAGTCTAGAAGGGGCCTACAATGAGCAGTTCTTC.

V and J are TRBV5-4 and TRBJ2-1; D not certain. The V end lost 0 bases, the J end lost 3 bases, and 10 bases lay between the germline ends. The CDR3 length is 15 residues. CDR1 and CDR2 from the germline V gene are SGHNT and YYREEE (reference sequence). CDR3 in DNA: TGTGCCAGCAGCTTGGAAATCGGCGGCTACAATGAGCAGTTCTTC. Its protein product is CASSLEIGGYNEQFF. The whole variable domain, remainder taken from reference TRBV5-4 and TRBJ2-1, is ETGVTQSPTHLIKTRGQQVTLRCSSQSGHNTVSWYQQALGQGPQFIFQYYREEENGRGNFPPRFSGLQFPNYSSELNVNALELDDSALYLCASSLEIGGYNEQFFGPGTRLTVL.

J is TRBJ2-1 and V is TRBV19; 8 bases line up with TRBD1. This CDR3 is 13 amino acids long. CDR1 and CDR2 (germline): LNHDA, SQIVND (reference sequence). V shed 4 bases and J 5 bases; nucleotides not matched to a gene: 1. CDR3 amino acids: CASSTTGDNEQFF. The CDR3 DNA follows: TGTGCCAGTAGTACGACAGGGGACAATGAGCAGTTCTTC.

This rearrangement joins TRBV7-6 to TRBJ2-2, with a possible D match to TRBD2 (5 bases). Germline loops: CDR1 SGHVS, CDR2 FNYEAQ. Deletions cut 4 bases from V and 4 bases from J, with 19 bases between. This CDR3 contains 17 residues. The CDR3 DNA sequence: TGTGCCAGCAGCTCCCCCCTAGCATTGACCATCACCGGGGAGCTGTTTTTT. Its translation: CASSSPLALTITGELFF.

The V call is TRBV15, the J call TRBJ1-2; 7 bases agree with TRBD1. V shed 5 bases and J 4 bases; nucleotides not matched to a gene: 13. The CDR3 covers 16 residues. The germline V gene has CDR1 LNHNV and CDR2 YYDKDF (reference sequence). The CDR3 nucleotides read TGTGCCACCAGCCGTCCGACAGGGAAGACCTTCTATGGCTACACCTTC. As protein: CATSRPTGKTFYGYTF.

The chain joins TRBV21-1 to TRBJ1-1; the table gives TRBD1 as D, unverified against the DNA. TRBV21-1 is a recognized pseudogene. This CDR3 spans 18 amino acids. Here the CDR3 DNA reads TGTGCCAGCAGCAAATGCGGTCAAGGACCCGTGACAGACACTGAAGCTTTCTTT. It translates to CASSKCGQGPVTDTEAFF.

This rearrangement joins TRBV10-3 to TRBJ1-1, with D uncertain. Trimming removed 4 bases at V and 4 bases at J, with 19 bases between. Germline V lookup: CDR1 ENHRY, CDR2 SYGVKD. This CDR3 region has 16 residues. CDR3 bases: TGTGCCATCAGTGGGACTCCGGCGGGTGAGTCCACTGAAGCTTTCTTT. This sequence encodes CAISGTPAGESTEAFF.

Written as DNA, the CDR3 is TGCGCCAGCAGCTCCGGACAGGGGGCTAGGAACACCATATATTTT. Protein sequence: CASSSGQGARNTIYF. This chain uses TRBV5-1 with TRBJ1-3; 11 bases map to TRBD1. The germline V gene encodes CDR1 SGHRS and CDR2 YFSETQ. The CDR3 contains 15 residues. With 3 bases clipped from V and 7 bases from J, the junction kept 6 bases outside the gene matches.

DNA of the CDR3: TGTGCCAGCAGCCCCCCCCGCTCCTACAATGAGCAGTTCTTC. Protein product: CASSPPRSYNEQFF. V and J are TRBV9 and TRBJ2-1; D is unresolved. The ends were cut back, 4 bases at V and 0 bases at J, with 8 bases in the middle. CDR1 and CDR2 from the germline V gene are SGDLS and YYNGEE. The CDR3 has 14 amino acids.

This sequence joins TRBV7-3 and TRBJ1-1; D possibly corresponds to TRBD1 (5 bases). CDR3 length: 14 residues. CDR1 is SGHTA, CDR2 FQGTGA, per germline. V was cut by 4 bases and J by 4 bases, with 13 bases left in between. The chain's CDR3 is CASSSTALLTEAFF. In nucleotides, the CDR3 is TGTGCCAGCAGCTCGACAGCTTTACTCACTGAAGCTTTCTTT.

The V and J genes are TRBV3-1 (or the pseudogene TRBV3-2) and TRBJ2-5; 8 bases fit TRBD2. J lost 6 bases, V lost 0 bases, and 6 bases had no gene match. CDR3 size: 15 residues. Germline V gene data show CDR1 as LGHDT and CDR2 as YNNKEL (reference sequence). The CDR3, as DNA: TGTGCCAGCAGCCAAGACCTACTAGCGGAGAAGACCCAGTACTTC. It yields the protein CASSQDLLAEKTQYF.

The rearrangement joins TRBV3-1 (or the pseudogene TRBV3-2) to TRBJ1-1; D is ambiguous. This CDR3 has 14 amino acids. Per germline, CDR1 LGHDT and CDR2 YNNKEL (reference sequence). V was cut by 10 bases and J by 4 bases, with 19 bases left in between. The CDR3 DNA is TGTGCCATTATGAGTGGTCCCCCGTTCACTGAAGCTTTCTTT. This translates into CAIMSGPPFTEAFF.

This rearrangement joins TRBV18 to TRBJ1-6; TRBD1 matches at 9 bases. V shed 0 bases and J 7 bases; nucleotides not matched to a gene: 4. The CDR3 sequence is 16 residues long. CDR1 and CDR2 from the germline V gene are KGHSH and LQKENI. CDR3 bases: TGTGCCAGCTCACCACCGGGCGGGACAGGGAATTCACCCCTCCACTTT. Protein product: CASSPPGGTGNSPLHF.

This rearrangement joins TRBV5-1 to TRBJ1-2, with D possibly matching TRBD1 (6 bases). Per the germline V gene, CDR1 is SGHRS and CDR2 is YFSETQ. CDR3 length: 15 residues. Trimming shortened V by 3 bases and J by 7 bases, and 19 bases separated the two germline ends. CDR3 DNA sequence: TGCGCCAGCAGCTCCAATGGACAGAACCTCGGTGGCTACACCTTC. This encodes CASSSNGQNLGGYTF. Using reference TRBV5-1 and TRBJ1-2 for the parts outside the CDR3, the full variable domain is KAGVTQTPRYLIKTRGQQVTLSCSPISGHRSVSWYQQTPGQGLQFLFEYFSETQRNKGNFPGRFSGRQFSNSRSEMNVSTLELGDSALYLCASSSNGQNLGGYTFGSGTRLTVV.